Shown below are 13 T cell receptor beta chains from a single sample sequenced in a study of Graves' ophthalmopathy and Graves' hyperthyroidism. Researchers took RNA transcripts and amplified TCR beta CDR3 regions from them. The workflow started with a first-round RT-PCR run with HTBI primers and then moved on to a second-round multiplex PCR. TCRdb processed the multiplex PCR reads anew with MiXCR; each CDR3 protein has one entry. The table has 450,000 or so distinct CDR3 sequences, approximately 14% seen once. Sample: blood. The origin of the receptors is a young woman with Graves' ophthalmopathy.

This clonotype was observed many times. The gene calls are TRBV6-5 and TRBJ1-2, with 7 nucleotides matching TRBD1. The germline gives CDR1 MNHEY, CDR2 SVGAGI. The junction had 6 bases not matched to a gene; V was cut back by 8 bases and J by 3 bases. The CDR3 totals 13 residues. DNA of the CDR3: TGTGCCAGCGACCGGGACAGACACTATGGCTACACCTTC. Amino acid sequence: CASDRDRHYGYTF.

CDR3 region: CASSPGTGGVYEQYF. Here the CDR3 DNA reads TGTGCCAGCTCACCCGGGACAGGCGGGGTCTACGAGCAGTACTTC. The V call is TRBV7-9, the J call TRBJ2-7; 8 nucleotides match TRBD1. CDR3 size: 15 residues. Per the germline V gene, CDR1 is SEHNR and CDR2 is FQNEAQ (reference sequence). After removal of 8 bases from V and 3 bases from J, the junction contained 12 bases not matched to a gene. Full variable domain (rest looked up from reference TRBV7-9 and TRBJ2-7): DTGVSQNPRHKITKRGQNVTFRCDPISEHNRLYWYRQTLGQGPEFLTYFQNEAQLEKSRLLSDRFSAERPKGSFSTLEIQRTEQGDSAMYLCASSPGTGGVYEQYFGPGTRLTVT.

As regards this clonotype: A much larger clone differs from this one at a single base, so this may be a read error. This chain links TRBV6-2 or TRBV6-3 with TRBJ2-7, with 7 bases that match TRBD1. The CDR3 extends over 12 amino acids. The germline gives CDR1 MNHEY, CDR2 SVGEGT. J gave up 2 bases and V 11 bases, and 6 bases lay outside the gene matches. DNA for the CDR3: TGTGCCTCCGAGACAGGGACCTACGAGCAGTACTTC. Protein product: CASETGTYEQYF.

This clonotype occurred many times. The rearrangement joins TRBV2 to TRBJ1-2; TRBD1 matches 9 bases. This CDR3 has 15 amino acids. Trimming removed 8 bases from V and 0 bases from J; junction bases left unmatched: 7. CDR1 is SNHLY, CDR2 FYNNEI, per germline. The CDR3 DNA sequence: TGTGCCAGCCCGGCCGGACAGGGGCCTAACTATGGCTACACCTTC. This sequence encodes CASPAGQGPNYGYTF.

This clonotype was seen many times. The rearrangement uses TRBV6-5 and TRBJ1-2, with D possibly TRBD1 on 5 matching bases. This CDR3 has 15 residues. CDR1 MNHEY and CDR2 SVGAGI come from the germline V gene. V lost 0 bases and J lost 4, with 12 bases in between. The CDR3 loop is CASSYSVDSPYGYTF. The CDR3 nucleotides read TGTGCCAGCAGTTACTCCGTCGACAGCCCCTATGGCTACACCTTC.

This clonotype was found many times. The chain has TRBV28 and TRBJ1-2, with D perhaps TRBD1 (6 bases). The CDR3 length is 14 residues. V was shortened by 3 bases and J by 4 bases, with 12 bases between the two germline ends. Per germline, CDR1 MDHEN and CDR2 SYDVKM. The CDR3 DNA reads TGTGCCAGCAGTTTTCCAGGGGCGGTCTATGGCTACACCTTC. This sequence encodes CASSFPGAVYGYTF.

This clonotype was counted at least ten times. The chain couples TRBV12-3 or TRBV12-4 to TRBJ2-2; the match to TRBD1 covers 10 bases. V shed 3 bases and J 5 bases; nucleotides not matched to a gene: 6. The CDR3 has 16 residues. DNA for the CDR3: TGTGCCAGCAGTTTCCGGGGGACAGGGGTGACCGGGGAGCTGTTTTTT. It codes for CASSFRGTGVTGELFF.

This clonotype appeared many times. The rearrangement links TRBV4-2 to TRBJ1-2; D not resolved. The V and J ends lost 1 base and 10 bases respectively, with 10 bases between them. The CDR3 covers 12 residues. From germline, CDR1 is LGHNA and CDR2 YNFKEQ. CDR3 in DNA: TGTGCCAGCAGCCAAGGCCTCCCGAACTACACCTTC. The encoded protein is CASSQGLPNYTF.

This clonotype was observed at least ten times. The chain links TRBV19 to TRBJ1-5; D gene uncertain. V lost 4 bases and J lost 4, with 8 bases in between. CDR3 size: 13 residues. Germline V gene data show CDR1 as LNHDA and CDR2 as SQIVND (reference sequence). The CDR3 DNA follows: TGTGCCAGTAGTAGTGTGCGGAATCAGCCCCAGCATTTT. Protein: CASSSVRNQPQHF.

The table lists this clonotype with many counts. This sequence joins TRBV27 and TRBJ1-1; D may be TRBD1 (6 bases). Germline lookup yields CDR1 MNHEY and CDR2 SMNVEV (reference sequence). This CDR3 has 14 amino acids. V was trimmed by 3 bases and J by 3 bases, leaving 11 bases between them. CDR3 loop: CASSFNAGDTEAFF. The CDR3 DNA reads TGTGCCAGCAGTTTCAACGCAGGGGACACTGAAGCTTTCTTT.

This clonotype was counted at least ten times. This chain connects TRBV24-1 to TRBJ1-1; the D gene is possibly TRBD1 (5 bases). CDR1 is KGHDR and CDR2 is SFDVKD in the germline V gene. V shed 10 bases and J shed 5 bases, with 16 bases lying between them. The CDR3 totals 13 residues. This CDR3 is CATFLRARTEAFF. The DNA for the CDR3 is TGTGCCACGTTTCTCAGGGCGAGGACTGAAGCTTTCTTT.

This clonotype was recorded at least ten times. The V gene is TRBV4-1, the J gene TRBJ2-5; D not certain. CDR3 length equals 13 residues. The V end lost 0 bases, the J end lost 4 bases, and 6 bases lay between the germline ends. Looked up from germline, CDR1 is MGHRA and CDR2 is YSYEKL. CDR3 nucleotide sequence: TGCGCCAGCAGCCAAGATTACGCAGAGACCCAGTACTTC. Protein: CASSQDYAETQYF.

Note on this clonotype: The final CDR3 position lacks the conserved phenylalanine or tryptophan, pointing to a likely read error. This chain uses TRBV10-2 with TRBJ2-2; 7 bases fit TRBD1. The germline V gene encodes CDR1 WSHSY and CDR2 SAAADI. The CDR3 runs 14 residues. The trim removed 2 bases at V and 8 bases at J, leaving 5 bases unmatched. The CDR3 sequence is CASSERRGRGELFL. In nucleotides, the CDR3 is TGCGCCAGCAGTGAGAGAAGGGGGCGAGGGGAGCTGTTTTTG.